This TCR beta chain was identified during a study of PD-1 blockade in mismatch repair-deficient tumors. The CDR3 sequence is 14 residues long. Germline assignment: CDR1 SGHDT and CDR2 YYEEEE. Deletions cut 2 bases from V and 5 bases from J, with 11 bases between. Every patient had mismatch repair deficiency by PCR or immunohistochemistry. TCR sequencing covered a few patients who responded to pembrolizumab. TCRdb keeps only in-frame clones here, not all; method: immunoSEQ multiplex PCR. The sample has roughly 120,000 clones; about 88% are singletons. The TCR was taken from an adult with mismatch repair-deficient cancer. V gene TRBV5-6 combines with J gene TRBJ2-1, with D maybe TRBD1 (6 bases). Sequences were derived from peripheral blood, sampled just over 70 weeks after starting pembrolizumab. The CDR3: CASSFRGWNNEQFF. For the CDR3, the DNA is TGTGCCAGCAGCTTCAGGGGTTGGAACAATGAGCAGTTCTTC.